In this sample, the clone carrying this T cell receptor (beta chain) turned up many times. Its target is not known. The data were taken from a study of type 1 regulatory T cells. General study results and limits: Compared with non-Tr1 cells, Tr1 cells showed a narrower TCR repertoire.

TCRdb recomputed calls from the reads with MiXCR, one row per CDR3 protein. The sample includes tens of thousands of distinct CDR3 sequences, less than 25% of them seen just once. This clonotype was obtained from a human donor in good health. Sequenced input: cultured type 1 regulatory T (Tr1) cells, either the whole culture or a sorted fraction (not recorded which).

The CDR3 protein is CASSPGGGETQYF. DNA for the CDR3: TGTGCCAGCAGCCCAGGCGGAGGCGAGACCCAGTACTTC. This chain connects TRBV12-3 or TRBV12-4 to TRBJ2-5, with a possible D match to TRBD2 (5 bases). Trimming removed 6 bases from V and 5 bases from J, with 13 bases in between. This CDR3 spans 13 amino acids.